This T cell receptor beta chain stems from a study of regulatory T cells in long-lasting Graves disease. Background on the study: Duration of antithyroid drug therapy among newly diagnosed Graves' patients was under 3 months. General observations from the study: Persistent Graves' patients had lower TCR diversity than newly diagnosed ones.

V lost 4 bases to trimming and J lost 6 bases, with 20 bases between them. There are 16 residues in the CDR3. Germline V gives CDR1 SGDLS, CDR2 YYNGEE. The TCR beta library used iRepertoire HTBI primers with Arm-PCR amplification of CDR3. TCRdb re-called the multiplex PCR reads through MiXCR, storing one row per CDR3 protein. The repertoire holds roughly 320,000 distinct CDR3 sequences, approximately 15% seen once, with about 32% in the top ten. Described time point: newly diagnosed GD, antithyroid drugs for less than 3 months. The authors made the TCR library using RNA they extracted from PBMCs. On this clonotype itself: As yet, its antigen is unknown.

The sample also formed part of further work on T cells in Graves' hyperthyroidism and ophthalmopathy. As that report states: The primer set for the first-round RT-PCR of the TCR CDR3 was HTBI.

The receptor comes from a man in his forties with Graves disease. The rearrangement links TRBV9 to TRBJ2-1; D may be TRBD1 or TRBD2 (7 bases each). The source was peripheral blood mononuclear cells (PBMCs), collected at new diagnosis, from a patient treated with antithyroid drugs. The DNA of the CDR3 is TGTGCCAGCAGCCTTTTCCGATCAGGGGGGGGCAATGAGCAGTTCTTC. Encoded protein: CASSLFRSGGGNEQFF. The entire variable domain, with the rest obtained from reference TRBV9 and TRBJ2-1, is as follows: DSGVTQTPKHLITATGQRVTLRCSPRSGDLSVYWYQQSLDQGLQFLIQYYNGEERAKGNILERFSAQQFPDLHSELNLSSLELGDSALYFCASSLFRSGGGNEQFFGPGTRLTVL.